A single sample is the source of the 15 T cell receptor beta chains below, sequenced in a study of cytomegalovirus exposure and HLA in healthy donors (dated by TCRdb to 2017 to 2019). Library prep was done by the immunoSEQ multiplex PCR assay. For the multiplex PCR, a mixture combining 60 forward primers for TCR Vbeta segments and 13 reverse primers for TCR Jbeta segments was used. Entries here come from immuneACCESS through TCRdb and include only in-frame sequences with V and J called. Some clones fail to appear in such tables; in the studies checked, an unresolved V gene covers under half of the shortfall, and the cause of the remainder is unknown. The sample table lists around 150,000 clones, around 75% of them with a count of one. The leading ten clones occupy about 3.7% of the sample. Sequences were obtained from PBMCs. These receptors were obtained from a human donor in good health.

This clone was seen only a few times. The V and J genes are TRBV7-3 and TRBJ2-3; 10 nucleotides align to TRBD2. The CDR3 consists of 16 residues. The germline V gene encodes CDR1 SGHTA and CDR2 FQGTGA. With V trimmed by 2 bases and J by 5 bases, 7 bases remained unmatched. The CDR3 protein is CASSLGLAGAGDTQYF. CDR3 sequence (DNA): TGTGCCAGCAGCTTAGGGCTAGCGGGAGCTGGAGATACGCAGTATTTT.

The CDR3 reads CASSPDTRISYEQYF. The CDR3 nucleotides are TGTGCCAGCTCACCCGACACAAGAATCTCCTACGAGCAGTACTTC. The chain is built from TRBV18 and TRBJ2-7; D unresolved. This CDR3 has 15 amino acids. With 3 bases removed from V and 0 bases from J, the gap between germline ends came to 12 bases. Germline V lookup: CDR1 KGHSH, CDR2 LQKENI.

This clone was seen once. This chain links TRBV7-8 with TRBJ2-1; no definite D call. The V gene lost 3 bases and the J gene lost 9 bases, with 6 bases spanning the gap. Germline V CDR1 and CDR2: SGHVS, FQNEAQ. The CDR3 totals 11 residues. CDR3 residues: CASSFASEQFF. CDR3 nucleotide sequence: TGTGCCAGCAGCTTTGCTAGTGAGCAGTTCTTC.

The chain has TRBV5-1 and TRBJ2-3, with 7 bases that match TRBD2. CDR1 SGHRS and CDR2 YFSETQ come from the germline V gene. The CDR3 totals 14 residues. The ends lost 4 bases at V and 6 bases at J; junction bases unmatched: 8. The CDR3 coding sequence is TGCGCCAGCAGCCCCGGGACTACCGGCGATACGCAGTATTTT. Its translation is CASSPGTTGDTQYF.

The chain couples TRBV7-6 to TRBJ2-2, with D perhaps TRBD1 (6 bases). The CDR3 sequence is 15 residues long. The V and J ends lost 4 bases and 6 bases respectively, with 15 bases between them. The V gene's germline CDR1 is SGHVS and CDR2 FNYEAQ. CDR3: CASSSTRGRAGELFF. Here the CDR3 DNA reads TGTGCCAGCAGCTCCACCAGGGGACGAGCCGGGGAGCTGTTTTTT. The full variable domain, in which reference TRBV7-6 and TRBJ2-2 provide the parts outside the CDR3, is GAGVSQSPRYKVTKRGQDVALRCDPISGHVSLYWYRQALGQGPEFLTYFNYEAQQDKSGLPNDRFSAERPEGSISTLTIQRTEQRDSAMYRCASSSTRGRAGELFFGEGSRLTVL.

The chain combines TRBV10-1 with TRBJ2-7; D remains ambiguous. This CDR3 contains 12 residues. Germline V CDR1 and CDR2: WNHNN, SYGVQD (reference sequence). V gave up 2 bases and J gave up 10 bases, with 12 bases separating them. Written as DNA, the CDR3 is TGCGCCAGCAGTGAGAGTAGTTCCTTTCAGTACTTC. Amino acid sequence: CASSESSSFQYF.

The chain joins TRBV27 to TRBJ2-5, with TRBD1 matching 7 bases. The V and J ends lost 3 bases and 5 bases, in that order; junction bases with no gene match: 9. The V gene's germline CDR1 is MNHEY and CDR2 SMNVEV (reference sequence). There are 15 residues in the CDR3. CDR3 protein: CASSFMVGGRETQYF. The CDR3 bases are TGTGCCAGCAGTTTTATGGTAGGGGGCAGGGAGACCCAGTACTTC.

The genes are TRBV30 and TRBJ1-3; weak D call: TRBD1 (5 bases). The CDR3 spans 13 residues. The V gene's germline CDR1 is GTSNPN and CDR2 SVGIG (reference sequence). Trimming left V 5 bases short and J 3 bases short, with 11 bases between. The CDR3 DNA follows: TGTGCCTGGGGCGGACACATTGGAAACACCATATATTTT. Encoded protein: CAWGGHIGNTIYF.

The CDR3 loop reads CASSMWGGLGSNQPQHF. The CDR3 DNA follows: TGTGCCAGTAGTATGTGGGGGGGTCTAGGTAGCAATCAGCCCCAGCATTTT. V is TRBV19 and J is TRBJ1-5; D possibly corresponds to TRBD1 (5 bases). CDR1 is LNHDA, CDR2 SQIVND, per germline (reference sequence). The CDR3 has 17 residues. Trimming pared 3 bases from V and 0 bases from J, leaving 15 bases between.

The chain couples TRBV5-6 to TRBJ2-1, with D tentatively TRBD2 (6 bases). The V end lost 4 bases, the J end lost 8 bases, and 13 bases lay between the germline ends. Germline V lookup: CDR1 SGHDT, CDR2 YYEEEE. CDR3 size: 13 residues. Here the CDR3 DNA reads TGTGCCAGCAGCGCGGGACCCAACGATGAGCAGTTCTTC. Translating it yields CASSAGPNDEQFF.

The CDR3 protein is CASSFLRGTSGSMETQYF. The CDR3, as DNA: TGTGCCAGCAGCTTCCTCCGAGGGACTAGCGGGAGTATGGAGACCCAGTACTTC. The rearrangement uses TRBV7-9 and TRBJ2-5; 14 nucleotides line up with TRBD2. The V gene's germline CDR1 is SEHNR and CDR2 FQNEAQ (reference sequence). The J segment lost 5 bases and the V segment lost 3 bases, leaving 11 bases of the junction unmatched. This CDR3 is built from 18 residues. The whole variable domain, remainder taken from reference TRBV7-9 and TRBJ2-5, is DTGVSQNPRHKITKRGQNVTFRCDPISEHNRLYWYRQTLGQGPEFLTYFQNEAQLEKSRLLSDRFSAERPKGSFSTLEIQRTEQGDSAMYLCASSFLRGTSGSMETQYFGPGTRLLVL.

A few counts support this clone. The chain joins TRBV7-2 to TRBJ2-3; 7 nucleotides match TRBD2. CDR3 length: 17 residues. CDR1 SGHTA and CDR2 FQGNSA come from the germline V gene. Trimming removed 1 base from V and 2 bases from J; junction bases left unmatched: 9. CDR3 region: CASSLGVSGGNTDTQYF. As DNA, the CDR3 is TGTGCCAGCAGCTTAGGTGTATCGGGGGGAAACACAGATACGCAGTATTTT.

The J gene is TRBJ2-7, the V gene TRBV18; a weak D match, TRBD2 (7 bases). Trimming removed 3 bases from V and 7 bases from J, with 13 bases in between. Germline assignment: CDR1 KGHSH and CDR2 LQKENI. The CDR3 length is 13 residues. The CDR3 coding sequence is TGTGCCAGCTCACCCGCGGGAGACAGGGAGCAGTACTTC. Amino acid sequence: CASSPAGDREQYF.

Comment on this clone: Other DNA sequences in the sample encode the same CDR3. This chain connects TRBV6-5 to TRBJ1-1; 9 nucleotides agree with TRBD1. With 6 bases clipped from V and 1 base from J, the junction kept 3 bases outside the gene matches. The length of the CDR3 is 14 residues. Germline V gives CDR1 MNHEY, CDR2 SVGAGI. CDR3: CASRRQGGNTEAFF. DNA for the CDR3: TGTGCCAGCAGAAGACAGGGGGGGAACACTGAAGCTTTCTTT.

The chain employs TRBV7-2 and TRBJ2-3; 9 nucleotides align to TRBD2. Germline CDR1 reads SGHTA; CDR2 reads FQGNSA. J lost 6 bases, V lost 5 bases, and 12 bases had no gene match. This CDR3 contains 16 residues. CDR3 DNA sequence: TGTGCCAGCAGCAAGGGGGCGGGAGGGCCAACGGATACGCAGTATTTT. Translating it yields CASSKGAGGPTDTQYF.